These 5 T cell receptor beta chains came from one sample sequenced in a study of OX40 agonist ivuxolimab in advanced cancers. Assay: immunoSEQ multiplex PCR; the TCRdb copy retains only in-frame clones and omits some. The data show under 70,000 clones, about nine tenths seen once. The sample here was CD4+ or CD8+ T cells sorted from blood, taken in a trial of the OX40 agonist ivuxolimab. The receptors stem from an adult with an advanced solid tumor such as melanoma, head and neck, liver or kidney cancer.

This clone was picked up one time. This chain links TRBV6-5 with TRBJ2-7; 8 positions match TRBD2. The V gene's germline CDR1 is MNHEY and CDR2 SVGAGI. The CDR3 consists of 11 residues. Trimming removed 4 bases from V and 11 bases from J; junction bases left unmatched: 4. The chain's CDR3 is CASSSPGGEYF. DNA for the CDR3: TGTGCCAGCAGTTCCCCGGGGGGGGAGTACTTC.

CDR3 sequence reads: CASSYDGYEQYF. CDR3 sequence (DNA): TGTGCCAGCAGCTATGACGGCTACGAGCAGTACTTC. The rearrangement links TRBV28 to TRBJ2-7; no clear D gene. The CDR3 sequence is 12 residues long. CDR1 MDHEN and CDR2 SYDVKM come from the germline V gene. V was cut by 6 bases and J by 3 bases, with 9 bases left in between.

The V gene is TRBV2, the J gene TRBJ2-1, with 9 positions matching TRBD2. Looked up from germline, CDR1 is SNHLY and CDR2 is FYNNEI. V trimming: 6 bases; J trimming: 8 bases; junction bases outside the gene matches: 8. The CDR3 length is 14 residues. The CDR3, as DNA: TGTGCCAGCAGCGGCGGACTAGCGAGGCATGAGCAGTTCTTC. It encodes CASSGGLARHEQFF.

This chain joins TRBV5-1 and TRBJ2-3, with TRBD2 matching 8 bases. Germline assignment: CDR1 SGHRS and CDR2 YFSETQ. CDR3 size: 16 residues. With 3 bases clipped from V and 3 bases from J, the junction kept 9 bases outside the gene matches. The CDR3 nucleotides are TGCGCCAGCAGCTCCCAGGCGGGAGGTATTACAGATACGCAGTATTTT. It translates to CASSSQAGGITDTQYF.

The chain has TRBV30 and TRBJ2-5; D remains unclear. This CDR3 has 11 amino acids. Germline CDR1 is GTSNPN and CDR2 is SVGIG (reference sequence). Trimming removed 4 bases at V and 4 bases at J, with 7 bases between. The CDR3, as DNA: TGTGCCTGGACTATTGGAGAGACCCAGTACTTC. Residues: CAWTIGETQYF.